The 31 T cell receptor beta chains given below trace back to one sample, sequenced in a study of blood T cell repertoires in COVID-19. Clones were read by immunoSEQ multiplex PCR, and TCRdb kept only the in-frame ones, dropping some. The profile shows around 62,000 clones, approximately 88% of them singletons. What was sequenced was peripheral blood. These receptors originate from a woman aged 55-69 years with COVID-19, enrolled during active disease.

The chain employs TRBV19 and TRBJ1-1; TRBD1 matches 7 bases. The CDR3 extends over 14 amino acids. V lost 7 bases to trimming and J lost 4 bases; unmatched junction nucleotides: 9. Germline V CDR1 and CDR2: LNHDA, SQIVND (reference sequence). The CDR3 sequence is CASTDRAGITEAFF. The CDR3 DNA is TGTGCCAGTACTGACAGGGCAGGTATCACTGAAGCTTTCTTT.

The gene calls are TRBV28 and TRBJ1-5; 7 bases line up with TRBD1. The CDR3 totals 13 residues. V was pared by 6 bases and J by 5 bases, with 4 bases of the junction left unmatched. Germline V gives CDR1 MDHEN, CDR2 SYDVKM. CDR3 DNA sequence: TGTGCCAGCAGCCAGGGGGGAGATCAGCCCCAGCATTTT. It codes for CASSQGGDQPQHF.

The count of this clone is one. This chain links TRBV10-2 with TRBJ2-7; 10 nucleotides line up with TRBD1. J was trimmed by 5 bases and V by 4 bases; bases with no gene match: 5. The CDR3 runs 14 residues. In germline, CDR1 is WSHSY, CDR2 SAAADI. CDR3 bases: TGCGCCAGCAGTGCCCAGACAGGGGGCGACGAGCAGTACTTC. It encodes CASSAQTGGDEQYF.

A few counts support this clone. The chain combines TRBV30 with TRBJ2-3, with D maybe TRBD2 (6 bases). Germline V gene sequence: CDR1 GTSNPN, CDR2 SVGIG (reference sequence). CDR3 length equals 11 residues. V was pared by 6 bases and J by 10 bases, with 14 bases between. The CDR3 is CACLHGSPQYF. In DNA, the CDR3 is TGTGCCTGCCTCCACGGGAGTCCGCAGTATTTT.

V and J are TRBV27 and TRBJ1-2; 8 bases fit TRBD1. V lost 4 bases and J lost 7; bases outside the gene matches: 5. Germline-derived CDR1 and CDR2 are MNHEY and SMNVEV (reference sequence). CDR3 length equals 13 residues. DNA for the CDR3: TGTGCCAGCAGTTCTTGGACAGGGTTTGGCTACACCTTC. It translates to CASSSWTGFGYTF.

The rearrangement joins TRBV12-3 or TRBV12-4 to TRBJ1-2; the D gene is possibly TRBD1 (5 bases). V was cut by 4 bases and J by 8 bases, with 14 bases left in between. The CDR3 has 13 residues. The chain's CDR3 is CASSSPGSVGYTF. The DNA of the CDR3 is TGTGCCAGCAGTTCTCCAGGGTCGGTAGGCTACACCTTC.

The V and J genes are TRBV6-2 or TRBV6-3 and TRBJ2-1; maybe TRBD2 (6 bases). From germline, CDR1 is MNHEY and CDR2 SVGEGT. Trimming stripped 4 bases from V and 3 bases from J, with 7 bases between. This CDR3 spans 13 amino acids. The DNA of the CDR3 is TGTGCCAGCAGTTGGGACTTCTACAATGAGCAGTTCTTC. Its translation: CASSWDFYNEQFF.

V usage is TRBV19 and J usage is TRBJ2-2; 7 bases match TRBD1. CDR1 and CDR2 (germline): LNHDA, SQIVND (reference sequence). V dropped 0 bases and J dropped 6; count of bases not matched to a gene: 1. The CDR3 extends over 14 amino acids. Here the CDR3 reads CASSIEGTAGELFF. The CDR3 bases are TGTGCCAGTAGTATAGAGGGGACAGCCGGGGAGCTGTTTTTT.

The V call is TRBV6-5, the J call TRBJ2-1; 10 nucleotides agree with TRBD2. CDR3 length equals 14 residues. V shed 5 bases, J shed 6 bases, and the junction held 4 bases outside the gene matches. Per the germline V gene, CDR1 is MNHEY and CDR2 is SVGAGI. CDR3 bases: TGTGCCAGCAGTCGACTAGCGGGCCGCAATGAGCAGTTCTTC. It codes for CASSRLAGRNEQFF.

CDR3 nucleotides: TGTGCCAGCAGTTACACCGAAGGCACAGGCAATGAGCAGTTCTTC. This encodes CASSYTEGTGNEQFF. This chain uses TRBV6-5 with TRBJ2-1, with D possibly being TRBD1 (5 bases). Trimming pared 2 bases from V and 6 bases from J, leaving 14 bases between. This CDR3 has 15 residues. Germline V CDR1 and CDR2: MNHEY, SVGAGI.

This rearrangement joins TRBV19 to TRBJ2-7, with 11 bases aligning to TRBD1. V gave up 6 bases and J gave up 2 bases; unmatched junction bases: 12. The CDR3 contains 17 residues. CDR1 is LNHDA, CDR2 SQIVND, per germline (reference sequence). In DNA, the CDR3 is TGTGCCAGTAGCTCTGGGACAGGGGGATATACAGCCTACGAGCAGTACTTC. Translated, it gives CASSSGTGGYTAYEQYF.

The chain combines TRBV27 with TRBJ1-2; D may be TRBD1 (6 bases). V gave up 2 bases and J gave up 3 bases, with 13 bases separating them. Germline CDR1 and CDR2: MNHEY and SMNVEV (reference sequence). The CDR3 is 15 amino acids. The CDR3 DNA reads TGTGCCAGCAGTTTAGGGGGGGCTAAGGACTATGGCTACACCTTC. It translates to CASSLGGAKDYGYTF.

In this sample, this clone turned up a few times. J is TRBJ2-1 and V is TRBV24-1; a weak D match, TRBD1 (5 bases). The V gene's germline CDR1 is KGHDR and CDR2 SFDVKD. Trimming pared 3 bases from V and 6 bases from J, leaving 11 bases between. The CDR3 loop spans 14 amino acids. This CDR3 is CATSDHTGANEQFF. The CDR3 DNA sequence: TGTGCCACCAGTGATCACACAGGAGCCAATGAGCAGTTCTTC.

This clone is a singleton in its sample. This chain joins TRBV3-1 (or the pseudogene TRBV3-2) and TRBJ2-1; no reliable D call. CDR3 length: 15 amino acids. Trimming removed 1 base from V and 3 bases from J, with 10 bases in between. Germline lookup yields CDR1 LGHDT and CDR2 YNNKEL (reference sequence). The CDR3 nucleotides read TGTGCCAGCAGCCAAGGCGGATTTGACTACAATGAGCAGTTCTTC. Translation gives CASSQGGFDYNEQFF.

V and J are TRBV6-2 or TRBV6-3 and TRBJ1-2; 7 bases line up with TRBD1. The CDR3 sequence is 13 residues long. The germline V gene encodes CDR1 MNHEY and CDR2 SVGEGT. V shed 6 bases and J 8 bases; nucleotides not matched to a gene: 9. CDR3 protein: CASSSRQGGGYTF. CDR3 nucleotides: TGTGCCAGCAGCTCGCGACAGGGCGGGGGCTACACCTTC.

The gene calls are TRBV2 and TRBJ1-5, with 7 nucleotides matching TRBD1. This CDR3 spans 14 amino acids. V shed 3 bases, J shed 4 bases, and the junction held 3 bases outside the gene matches. Germline V gene data show CDR1 as SNHLY and CDR2 as FYNNEI. CDR3 nucleotides: TGTGCCAGCAGTGAGAGGGGACAGAATCAGCCCCAGCATTTT. Its translation: CASSERGQNQPQHF. Using reference TRBV2 and TRBJ1-5 for the parts outside the CDR3, the full variable domain is EPEVTQTPSHQVTQMGQEVILRCVPISNHLYFYWYRQILGQKVEFLVSFYNNEISEKSEIFDDQFSVERPDGSNFTLKIRSTKLEDSAMYFCASSERGQNQPQHFGDGTRLSIL.

This clone was seen more than once but under ten times. This sequence joins TRBV28 and TRBJ1-1; 10 bases match TRBD1. Germline V gene lookup returns CDR1 MDHEN and CDR2 SYDVKM. The CDR3 is 15 residues long. The V and J ends lost 6 bases and 5 bases, in that order; junction bases with no gene match: 9. The CDR3 reads CASSPGTGVGTEAFF. In nucleotides, the CDR3 is TGTGCCAGCAGCCCCGGGACAGGGGTTGGAACTGAAGCTTTCTTT.

This chain uses TRBV19 with TRBJ1-1, with D tentatively TRBD1 (5 bases). This CDR3 is 11 amino acids long. V lost 8 bases to trimming and J lost 10 bases, with 14 bases between them. Germline V gene data show CDR1 as LNHDA and CDR2 as SQIVND (reference sequence). CDR3 sequence reads: CASLWGGTAFF. CDR3 nucleotide sequence: TGTGCCAGTCTTTGGGGGGGGACAGCTTTCTTT.

The chain uses TRBV5-8 and TRBJ2-2; D not resolved. Germline CDR1 reads SGHTS; CDR2 reads YDEGEE. The ends were cut back, 4 bases at V and 5 bases at J, with 9 bases in the middle. CDR3 size: 13 residues. CDR3 sequence: CASSPRWTGELFF. The CDR3 coding sequence is TGTGCCAGCAGCCCTAGGTGGACCGGGGAGCTGTTTTTT. Supplemented by reference TRBV5-8 and TRBJ2-2, the full variable domain reads EAGVTQSPTHLIKTRGQQATLRCSPISGHTSVYWYQQALGLGLQFLLWYDEGEERNRGNFPPRFSGRQFPNYSSELNVNALELEDSALYLCASSPRWTGELFFGEGSRLTVL.

The chain links TRBV18 to TRBJ1-2; 7 positions match TRBD1. Germline V gives CDR1 KGHSH, CDR2 LQKENI. The junction had 1 base not matched to a gene; V was cut back by 0 bases and J by 6 bases. CDR3 size: 13 residues. CDR3 residues: CASSPPGQNGYTF. CDR3 nucleotide sequence: TGTGCCAGCTCACCACCGGGACAGAATGGCTACACCTTC.

V is TRBV4-3 and J is TRBJ1-4; 7 bases fit TRBD1. V dropped 0 bases and J dropped 6; count of bases not matched to a gene: 13. Germline V gene data show CDR1 as LGHNA and CDR2 as YSLEER. The CDR3 consists of 18 residues. The CDR3 here is CASSQDYPGTVGDEKLFF. The CDR3 DNA sequence: TGCGCCAGCAGCCAAGATTACCCCGGGACAGTGGGTGATGAAAAACTGTTTTTT.

The J gene is TRBJ2-6, the V gene TRBV2; 13 nucleotides match TRBD2. The germline V gene has CDR1 SNHLY and CDR2 FYNNEI. J gave up 2 bases and V 6 bases, and 7 bases lay outside the gene matches. This CDR3 region has 18 residues. The CDR3 sequence: CASSRGLAGSPGANVLTF. The CDR3 DNA follows: TGTGCCAGCAGCCGGGGACTAGCGGGGAGCCCTGGGGCCAACGTCCTGACTTTC.

Notes on this clone: This same CDR3 is encoded by further DNA sequences in the sample. The chain recombines TRBV27 with TRBJ2-2; D call uncertain. Germline values: CDR1 MNHEY, CDR2 SMNVEV (reference sequence). The ends were cut back, 6 bases at V and 2 bases at J, with 4 bases in the middle. The CDR3 extends over 12 amino acids. CDR3 coding DNA: TGTGCCAGCAGCCCTAACACCGGGGAGCTGTTTTTT. Its translation: CASSPNTGELFF.

Here the CDR3 reads CASTDEGALSYF. CDR3 nucleotides: TGTGCCAGCACCGACGAGGGGGCTCTCAGTTACTTC. The chain carries TRBV2 and TRBJ2-7; 7 nucleotides align to TRBD1. Germline-derived CDR1 and CDR2 are SNHLY and FYNNEI. J gave up 13 bases and V 7 bases, and 13 bases lay outside the gene matches. This CDR3 is built from 12 residues.

The gene calls are TRBV6-6 and TRBJ1-5, with a possible D match to TRBD1 (5 bases). The CDR3 runs 15 residues. CDR1 is MNHNY, CDR2 SVGAGI, per germline (reference sequence). V lost 5 bases to trimming and J lost 2 bases, with 13 bases between them. The CDR3 is CASSLWGDGNQPQHF. For the CDR3, the DNA is TGTGCCAGCAGTCTCTGGGGGGACGGCAATCAGCCCCAGCATTTT.

The chain recombines TRBV4-2 with TRBJ2-5; 7 positions match TRBD2. The germline V gene has CDR1 LGHNA and CDR2 YNFKEQ. The CDR3 spans 21 residues. V shed 2 bases, J shed 0 bases, and the junction held 21 bases outside the gene matches. This chain's CDR3 is CASSQLGPPAGGDQYQETQYF. CDR3 coding DNA: TGTGCCAGCAGCCAATTGGGACCCCCCGCTGGGGGGGACCAGTACCAAGAGACCCAGTACTTC.

A few counts support this clone. V is TRBV28 and J is TRBJ1-5; D is perhaps TRBD1 (5 bases). The CDR3 contains 15 residues. Germline CDR1 reads MDHEN; CDR2 reads SYDVKM. Deletions cut 5 bases from V and 7 bases from J, with 18 bases between. The CDR3 is CASSPLGRAQQPQHF. As DNA, the CDR3 is TGTGCCAGCAGTCCCTTGGGCAGGGCACAGCAGCCCCAGCATTTT. The full variable domain, its missing parts supplied by reference TRBV28 and TRBJ1-5, is DVKVTQSSRYLVKRTGEKVFLECVQDMDHENMFWYRQDPGLGLRLIYFSYDVKMKEKGDIPEGYSVSREKKERFSLILESASTNQTSMYLCASSPLGRAQQPQHFGDGTRLSIL.

The chain combines TRBV7-9 with TRBJ1-6, with D maybe TRBD1 (5 bases). CDR3 length equals 13 residues. Trimming took 3 bases from V and 10 from J, leaving 10 bases between them. Germline lookup yields CDR1 SEHNR and CDR2 FQNEAQ (reference sequence). CDR3 in DNA: TGTGCCAGCAGCTTTGGGGGACTCTCACCCCTCCACTTT. Translation: CASSFGGLSPLHF.

The V gene is TRBV19, the J gene TRBJ2-3, with 7 nucleotides matching TRBD2. CDR3 size: 15 residues. Per the germline V gene, CDR1 is LNHDA and CDR2 is SQIVND (reference sequence). With V trimmed by 5 bases and J by 2 bases, 7 bases remained unmatched. The CDR3 DNA reads TGTGCCAGTAGTGTTAGCGGGCGGACCACAGATACGCAGTATTTT. This sequence encodes CASSVSGRTTDTQYF.

The V gene is TRBV28, the J gene TRBJ2-1; D call uncertain. Germline V gene data show CDR1 as MDHEN and CDR2 as SYDVKM. This CDR3 has 18 residues. Trimming left V 3 bases short and J 0 bases short, with 18 bases between. As DNA, the CDR3 is TGTGCCAGCAGTTTGATTACGAGCGATACCCCCTCCTACAATGAGCAGTTCTTC. This codes for CASSLITSDTPSYNEQFF.

The chain couples TRBV15 to TRBJ2-5; 11 bases align to TRBD2. Germline loops: CDR1 LNHNV, CDR2 YYDKDF (reference sequence). The CDR3 has 16 residues. V trimming: 4 bases; J trimming: 5 bases; junction bases outside the gene matches: 9. The CDR3 DNA is TGTGCCACCAGCATAGGAGCGCCTAGCGGGAGGGAGACCCAGTACTTC. The encoded protein is CATSIGAPSGRETQYF.